Given below is one TCR beta chain in context. There is no known antigen for this receptor. Base quality data are lacking; no much larger clone is found one base away. V loses 3 bases, J loses 8 bases, and the germline ends lie 13 bases apart. CDR1 is given as SGHTA and CDR2 as FQGNSA, both from the germline V gene. Including cysteine and phenylalanine, the CDR3 has 13 amino acids. The read is trimmed to its CDR3 DNA, 39 bases read in frame from base 1. Libraries were constructed by the immunoSEQ multiplex PCR assay. TCRdb stores this immuneACCESS table with in-frame sequences only. Part of the clones is absent; in the studies checked, under half of the shortfall reflects unresolved V genes, and no reason is known for the rest. This sample has tens of thousands of clones in its table, and about 91% of those were observed once. Roughly 0.3% of the sample belongs to the ten largest clones. The data derive from a study of T cell changes during pregnancy in multiple sclerosis (dated by TCRdb to about 2019). With regard to the full study: Changes in the T cell repertoire over the course of pregnancy were examined in this study in women with multiple sclerosis.

This TCR was recovered from a female donor in good health, enrolled as a control in a pregnancy study. Sequenced here: CD4+ T cells from peripheral blood mononuclear cells, sampled in the third trimester of pregnancy. This receptor chain uses TRBV7-2 and TRBJ1-2; matching of 6 bases hints at TRBD1 as the D gene. The CDR3 region has the sequence CASSFTGLGGYTF. The bases read TGTGCCAGCAGCTTCACAGGGCTGGGAGGCTACACCTTC.